Below, 23 T cell receptor beta chains from the same sample are listed, as sequenced in a study of beta chain features in type 1 diabetes (dated by TCRdb to 2017 to 2018). Here is what the overall study found, with its caveats: In all four CD4+ subsets, TCRB CDR3 length was moderately but significantly shorter in type 1 diabetes patients.

The library was generated by the immunoSEQ multiplex PCR assay. The High Capacity cDNA Reverse Transcription Kit was used to reverse transcribe all of the isolated RNA, meaning that expressed TCRB transcripts were what got sequenced. Imported from immuneACCESS, the table was reduced by TCRdb to in-frame sequences with V and J called. These copies leave out some clones; in studies compared against another copy, an unresolved V gene accounts for under half, and the cause of the remainder is not known. The table for this sample lists roughly 260,000 clones; around 21% of them were counted only once. The top ten hold roughly 0.028% of the sample. The antigens these receptors bind are not known. Sequencing was performed on naive CD4+ T cells from blood. Explained via the paper, the cell subset or site label denotes: true naive CD4+ T cells. Receptors originate from a middle-aged woman with type 1 diabetes.

Only a few counts were recorded for this clone. The chain links TRBV11-1 to TRBJ2-1; D possibly corresponds to TRBD2 (6 bases). This CDR3 region has 18 residues. Germline-derived CDR1 and CDR2 are SGHAT and FQDESV (reference sequence). V was trimmed by 5 bases and J by 1 base, leaving 21 bases between them. CDR3 residues: CASSPLVWGEVSYNEQFF. CDR3 DNA: TGTGCCAGCAGCCCTCTCGTCTGGGGGGAGGTATCCTACAATGAGCAGTTCTTC.

The CDR3 DNA reads TGTGCCAGCAGCGTAGCGCCTAGCGGGGGGGCCCGGGAGACCCAGTACTTC. Translating it yields CASSVAPSGGARETQYF. The V call is TRBV9, the J call TRBJ2-5; 12 bases match TRBD2. The CDR3 totals 17 residues. With V trimmed by 0 bases and J by 5 bases, 8 bases remained unmatched. CDR1 and CDR2 from the germline V gene are SGDLS and YYNGEE.

This clone came up a few times. The chain is built from TRBV19 and TRBJ2-1; 10 bases fit TRBD2. V shed 10 bases and J 0 bases; nucleotides not matched to a gene: 12. Germline V CDR1 and CDR2: LNHDA, SQIVND (reference sequence). The length of the CDR3 is 17 residues. This CDR3 is CATRSGRGGSSYNEQFF. CDR3 coding DNA: TGTGCCACGCGCAGCGGGAGGGGCGGAAGCTCCTACAATGAGCAGTTCTTC.

V is TRBV28 and J is TRBJ2-1, with 11 bases aligning to TRBD1. Germline trimming cut 4 bases from V and 5 bases from J; bases unmatched to any gene: 7. The CDR3 has 16 amino acids. Germline-derived CDR1 and CDR2 are MDHEN and SYDVKM. The CDR3 sequence is CASSSSGTGGHNEQFF. DNA of the CDR3: TGTGCCAGCAGTTCCTCGGGGACAGGGGGACACAATGAGCAGTTCTTC.

The rearrangement links TRBV4-3 to TRBJ1-1; 8 nucleotides match TRBD1. Unmatched junction bases numbered 5, after V lost 1 base and J lost 7 bases. The CDR3 is 14 amino acids. Per germline, CDR1 LGHNA and CDR2 YSLEER. CDR3 region: CASSQGRDRSEAFF. In DNA, the CDR3 is TGCGCCAGCAGCCAAGGCCGGGACAGGAGTGAAGCTTTCTTT.

The table lists this clone with a few counts. This chain uses TRBV4-1 with TRBJ1-2; 9 nucleotides match TRBD1. The trim removed 4 bases at V and 8 bases at J, leaving 5 bases unmatched. The CDR3 extends over 13 amino acids. Germline V gene data show CDR1 as MGHRA and CDR2 as YSYEKL. The CDR3 nucleotides are TGCGCCAGCAGCCTACCCACAGGGGGCGGCTACACCTTC. Translated, it gives CASSLPTGGGYTF.

The chain joins TRBV7-2 to TRBJ2-1, with D perhaps TRBD1 (5 bases). CDR1 and CDR2 (germline): SGHTA, FQGNSA. The CDR3 is made up of 13 amino acids. V was trimmed by 7 bases and J by 8 bases, leaving 15 bases between them. This chain's CDR3 is CASTPRWGDEQFF. In DNA, the CDR3 is TGTGCCAGCACCCCCAGGTGGGGCGATGAGCAGTTCTTC.

This chain connects TRBV29-1 to TRBJ2-7, with D maybe TRBD1 (6 bases). This CDR3 contains 12 residues. Trimming took off 7 bases at V and 3 bases at J, with 13 bases between the two ends. CDR1 is SQVTM, CDR2 ANQGSEA, per germline. CDR3 DNA sequence: TGCAGCGCAGCAGGGGCTTACTACGAGCAGTACTTC. As protein: CSAAGAYYEQYF.

The chain uses TRBV9 and TRBJ2-5, with unresolved D. V was trimmed by 4 bases and J by 2 bases, leaving 9 bases between them. The CDR3 loop spans 13 amino acids. Germline CDR1 SGDLS, CDR2 YYNGEE. The DNA of the CDR3 is TGTGCCAGCAGCCAAGCAGGTCAAGAGACCCAGTACTTC. This sequence encodes CASSQAGQETQYF. The whole variable domain, remainder taken from reference TRBV9 and TRBJ2-5, is DSGVTQTPKHLITATGQRVTLRCSPRSGDLSVYWYQQSLDQGLQFLIQYYNGEERAKGNILERFSAQQFPDLHSELNLSSLELGDSALYFCASSQAGQETQYFGPGTRLLVL.

The chain links TRBV19 to TRBJ2-5; TRBD1 matches at 9 bases. The CDR3 has 13 amino acids. After removal of 6 bases from V and 9 bases from J, the junction contained 8 bases not matched to a gene. Germline V lookup: CDR1 LNHDA, CDR2 SQIVND (reference sequence). CDR3: CASSLGQGKAQYF. In DNA form, the CDR3 reads TGTGCCAGTAGCCTCGGACAGGGGAAGGCCCAGTACTTC.

The chain has TRBV5-1 and TRBJ1-4; a possible D gene is TRBD1 (5 bases). Trimming stripped 2 bases from V and 6 bases from J, with 8 bases between. Germline V gene sequence: CDR1 SGHRS, CDR2 YFSETQ. The CDR3 runs 13 residues. CDR3 DNA sequence: TGCGCCAGCAGCTTAGGGGTGGATGAAAAACTGTTTTTT. It translates to CASSLGVDEKLFF.

V usage is TRBV19 and J usage is TRBJ2-6; D gene unclear. This CDR3 is built from 13 residues. CDR1 and CDR2 from the germline V gene are LNHDA and SQIVND (reference sequence). V dropped 5 bases and J dropped 2 bases, with 4 bases sitting between them. CDR3: CASSPTGANVLTF. CDR3 nucleotides: TGTGCCAGTAGTCCCACTGGGGCCAACGTCCTGACTTTC.

The chain has TRBV7-3 and TRBJ2-3, with D perhaps matching TRBD1 (6 bases). This CDR3 is 12 amino acids long. Trimming took off 5 bases at V and 10 bases at J, with 13 bases between the two ends. The V gene's germline CDR1 is SGHTA and CDR2 FQGTGA. CDR3 protein: CASSQEAGAQYF. DNA of the CDR3: TGTGCCAGCAGCCAGGAGGCAGGGGCGCAGTATTTT. Full variable domain (rest looked up from reference TRBV7-3 and TRBJ2-3): GAGVSQTPSNKVTEKGKYVELRCDPISGHTALYWYRQSLGQGPEFLIYFQGTGAADDSGLPNDRFFAVRPEGSVSTLKIQRTERGDSAVYLCASSQEAGAQYFGPGTRLTVL.

This rearrangement joins TRBV27 to TRBJ1-4; D gene unclear. The CDR3 length is 10 residues. The germline V gene has CDR1 MNHEY and CDR2 SMNVEV (reference sequence). Trimming pared 11 bases from V and 7 bases from J, leaving 8 bases between. CDR3 amino acids: CAPPGEKLFF. DNA of the CDR3: TGTGCCCCCCCAGGTGAAAAACTGTTTTTT.

The chain carries TRBV29-1 and TRBJ1-1, with a possible D match to TRBD1 (6 bases). Germline CDR1 is SQVTM and CDR2 is ANQGSEA. The CDR3 sequence is 14 residues long. The V end lost 4 bases, the J end lost 0 bases, and 12 bases lay between the germline ends. The CDR3 sequence is CSVARTAMNTEAFF. The CDR3 DNA sequence: TGCAGCGTTGCAAGGACAGCTATGAACACTGAAGCTTTCTTT.

This clone was seen only a few times. The genes are TRBV28 and TRBJ2-5, with 15 bases identical to TRBD2. The junction had 7 bases not matched to a gene; V was cut back by 6 bases and J by 5 bases. The CDR3 is made up of 16 amino acids. The germline gives CDR1 MDHEN, CDR2 SYDVKM. CDR3 bases: TGTGCCAGCAGAAAGGGACTAGCGGGAGGCGGGGAGACCCAGTACTTC. It specifies CASRKGLAGGGETQYF.

CDR3 nucleotides: TGCAGCGTACCAGCCCGAAGGACAGGGCATACTGAAGCTTTCTTT. It encodes CSVPARRTGHTEAFF. The chain joins TRBV29-1 to TRBJ1-1, with 8 bases lining up with TRBD1. The CDR3 extends over 15 amino acids. Trimming at V came to 6 bases and at J to 5 bases, leaving 14 bases not matched to a gene. Germline V gene sequence: CDR1 SQVTM, CDR2 ANQGSEA.

This clone occurred a few times. The gene calls are TRBV30 and TRBJ1-1; D remains unclear. Trimming left V 5 bases short and J 1 base short, with 11 bases between. This CDR3 has 13 amino acids. Germline V CDR1 and CDR2: GTSNPN, SVGIG (reference sequence). CDR3 region: CAWDLIENTEAFF. In DNA form, the CDR3 reads TGTGCCTGGGATCTGATAGAGAACACTGAAGCTTTCTTT.

The chain uses TRBV5-4 and TRBJ2-1; the match to TRBD2 covers 11 bases. This CDR3 region has 17 residues. J lost 2 bases, V lost 5 bases, and 9 bases had no gene match. The germline V gene has CDR1 SGHNT and CDR2 YYREEE (reference sequence). The CDR3 bases are TGTGCCAGCAGTTCCGTCCTAGCGGGGGGCCCCTACAATGAGCAGTTCTTC. It is translated as CASSSVLAGGPYNEQFF.

The chain recombines TRBV18 with TRBJ1-1; 9 bases fit TRBD1. Germline lookup yields CDR1 KGHSH and CDR2 LQKENI. Trimming took 8 bases from V and 4 from J; bases not matched to a gene: 11. The CDR3 runs 15 residues. DNA for the CDR3: TGTGCCAGCATTGACAGGGGGGTTGGAAGCACTGAAGCTTTCTTT. Its translation: CASIDRGVGSTEAFF. Full variable domain (outside the CDR3, taken from reference TRBV18 and TRBJ1-1): NAGVMQNPRHLVRRRGQEARLRCSPMKGHSHVYWYRQLPEEGLKFMVYLQKENIIDESGMPKERFSAEFPKEGPSILRIQQVVRGDSAAYFCASIDRGVGSTEAFFGQGTRLTVV.

This clone was detected only a few times. V is TRBV29-1 and J is TRBJ2-5; TRBD2 matches at 8 bases. The closer fit of TRBJ2-7 to the DNA end suggests the J call may be wrong. CDR1 and CDR2 from the germline V gene are SQVTM and ANQGSEA. CDR3 size: 14 residues. CDR3 residues: CSVETSASGYEQYF. The DNA of the CDR3 is TGCAGCGTGGAGACTAGCGCCTCTGGCTACGAGCAGTACTTC.

The chain joins TRBV15 to TRBJ2-1, with 10 nucleotides matching TRBD2. The CDR3 runs 17 residues. Per the germline V gene, CDR1 is LNHNV and CDR2 is YYDKDF (reference sequence). Trimming took 3 bases from V and 0 from J; bases not matched to a gene: 5. The CDR3 spells CATSRTSGQSSYNEQFF. For the CDR3, the DNA is TGTGCCACCAGCAGGACTAGCGGGCAAAGCTCCTACAATGAGCAGTTCTTC.

A few counts support this clone. V is TRBV4-3 and J is TRBJ2-3; 7 bases are a match to TRBD2. Germline V gene sequence: CDR1 LGHNA, CDR2 YSLEER. J was trimmed by 1 base and V by 3 bases; bases with no gene match: 7. The length of the CDR3 is 16 residues. The DNA of the CDR3 is TGCGCCAGCAGCCACACCCCGGCGGGGGGCACAGATACGCAGTATTTT. Translating gives CASSHTPAGGTDTQYF.